Below are 13 T cell receptor beta chains sequenced from a single sample in a study of human T cells and chemical hapten exposure. TCRdb independently ran MiXCR on the RACE reads; one entry per CDR3 protein. Of 65,000 to 85,000 distinct CDR3 sequences listed, approximately 10% are singletons. Specified time point: patch test 1, 2 weeks after DPC sensitization. The treatment is: therapeutic diphenylcyclopropenone sensitization with weekly scalp DPC. The specimen comprised whole blood, sampled in connection with sensitization to the hapten diphenylcyclopropenone (DPC). These receptor sequences come from a woman between 50 and 59 years old with alopecia areata. Some clones in this sample may be carry-over from other donors' samples.

The J gene is TRBJ2-5, the V gene TRBV7-9; no firm D call. Trimming cost V 2 bases and J 0 bases, with 7 bases left between them. The CDR3 length is 14 residues. Germline-derived CDR1 and CDR2 are SEHNR and FQNEAQ (reference sequence). CDR3 DNA sequence: TGTGCCAGCAGCTTAACGGCCGACCAAGAGACCCAGTACTTC. The encoded protein is CASSLTADQETQYF.

This clonotype was seen a few times. The chain couples TRBV6-5 to TRBJ1-1; a weak D match, TRBD1 (5 bases). The CDR3 is 15 amino acids. Germline CDR1 reads MNHEY; CDR2 reads SVGAGI. The germline V and J ends were trimmed by 8 bases and 1 base, with 17 bases remaining between them. For the CDR3, the DNA is TGTGCCAGCCGGAACGGGGGATCGACGAACACTGAAGCTTTCTTT. It translates to CASRNGGSTNTEAFF.

This clonotype was seen repeatedly, ten times or more. V usage is TRBV4-2 and J usage is TRBJ1-4; D may be TRBD1 (6 bases). The CDR3 extends over 15 amino acids. V was pared by 3 bases and J by 13 bases, with 21 bases between. Germline CDR1 reads LGHNA; CDR2 reads YNFKEQ. The CDR3 bases are TGTGCCAGCAGCCAGGCTACAGGGCCCGCCGATTTACTGTTTTTT. Protein product: CASSQATGPADLLFF.

This clonotype was seen more than once but under ten times. The V gene is TRBV6-2 or TRBV6-3, the J gene TRBJ2-3, with 8 bases matching TRBD1. This CDR3 spans 14 amino acids. V was clipped by 5 bases and J by 3 bases; unmatched bases: 4. Germline lookup yields CDR1 MNHEY and CDR2 SVGEGT. CDR3 loop: CASSDRQGTDTQYF. The CDR3 nucleotides are TGTGCCAGCAGTGATCGACAGGGGACAGATACGCAGTATTTT.

This clonotype was detected a few times. The V call is TRBV7-8, the J call TRBJ1-2; D is possibly TRBD1 (5 bases). Trimming removed 3 bases from V and 6 bases from J, with 11 bases in between. The CDR3 runs 13 residues. Germline CDR1 is SGHVS and CDR2 is FQNEAQ. CDR3 amino acids: CASSFGGANGYTF. CDR3 coding DNA: TGTGCCAGCAGCTTTGGAGGGGCGAATGGCTACACCTTC. Looking up the rest from reference TRBV7-8 and TRBJ1-2 gives the full variable domain: GAGVSQSPRYKVAKRGQDVALRCDPISGHVSLFWYQQALGQGPEFLTYFQNEAQLDKSGLPSDRFFAERPEGSVSTLKIQRTQQEDSAVYLCASSFGGANGYTFGSGTRLTVV.

In this sample, this clonotype turned up a few times. V is TRBV10-3 and J is TRBJ2-7; 7 positions agree with TRBD1. The V gene's germline CDR1 is ENHRY and CDR2 SYGVKD. The CDR3 runs to 13 residues. The V gene end was trimmed by 5 bases and the J gene end by 3 bases; junction bases not matched to a gene: 4. CDR3: CAISTTGNYEQYF. The CDR3 DNA sequence: TGTGCCATCAGTACGACAGGGAACTACGAGCAGTACTTC.

V and J are TRBV6-2 or TRBV6-3 and TRBJ2-5; tentatively, D is TRBD1 (5 bases). The V end lost 6 bases, the J end lost 1 base, and 12 bases lay between the germline ends. The CDR3 covers 14 residues. CDR1 MNHEY and CDR2 SVGEGT come from the germline V gene. Written as DNA, the CDR3 is TGTGCCAGCAGGGATGGACACGGCCAAGAGACCCAGTACTTC. This sequence encodes CASRDGHGQETQYF.

The rearrangement uses TRBV18 and TRBJ1-5; 7 positions match TRBD1. Germline CDR1 and CDR2: KGHSH and LQKENI. Germline trimming cut 3 bases from V and 2 bases from J; bases unmatched to any gene: 10. The CDR3 runs 17 residues. CDR3 in amino acids: CASSPRQGDHGNQPQHF. As DNA, the CDR3 is TGTGCCAGCTCACCGAGACAGGGAGATCACGGCAATCAGCCCCAGCATTTT.

The chain couples TRBV5-1 to TRBJ2-3, with D perhaps TRBD2 (6 bases). V lost 3 bases, J lost 2 bases, and 16 bases lay in between. Looked up from germline, CDR1 is SGHRS and CDR2 is YFSETQ. CDR3 size: 16 residues. CDR3 nucleotides: TGCGCCAGCAGCTCCGGGGGTGGGAGCGCCACAGATACGCAGTATTTT. It yields the protein CASSSGGGSATDTQYF.

This clonotype was picked up many times. This sequence joins TRBV13 and TRBJ2-7, with D maybe TRBD2 (7 bases). Germline-derived CDR1 and CDR2 are PRHDT and FYEKMQ (reference sequence). The V gene lost 3 bases and the J gene lost 6 bases, with 21 bases spanning the gap. There are 16 residues in the CDR3. This chain's CDR3 is CASSLGGGTTPSEQYF. The CDR3 DNA is TGTGCCAGCAGCTTGGGGGGCGGGACTACCCCCTCCGAGCAGTACTTC.

The table lists this clonotype with a few counts. The gene calls are TRBV24-1 and TRBJ2-1; 11 nucleotides match TRBD2. V lost 3 bases to trimming and J lost 2 bases; unmatched junction nucleotides: 2. This CDR3 contains 16 residues. The germline V gene has CDR1 KGHDR and CDR2 SFDVKD. This CDR3 reads CATSDPGLAAYNEQFF. The CDR3, as DNA: TGTGCCACCAGTGATCCGGGACTAGCGGCCTACAATGAGCAGTTCTTC.

This clonotype was observed a handful of times. This chain joins TRBV7-2 and TRBJ2-3; D possibly matches TRBD1 or TRBD2 (5 bases each). Deletions cut 0 bases from V and 4 bases from J, with 8 bases between. The CDR3 is 14 amino acids. Germline values: CDR1 SGHTA, CDR2 FQGNSA. The CDR3 loop is CASSLAQGADTQYF. The DNA of the CDR3 is TGTGCCAGCAGCTTAGCGCAGGGAGCAGATACGCAGTATTTT.

This clonotype was counted at least ten times. The chain has TRBV19 and TRBJ1-2, with D maybe TRBD1 (6 bases). Looked up from germline, CDR1 is LNHDA and CDR2 is SQIVND (reference sequence). The CDR3 is 14 residues long. V was cut by 5 bases and J by 0 bases, with 10 bases left in between. The CDR3 sequence is CASSRSGANYGYTF. In DNA, the CDR3 is TGTGCCAGTAGTCGGTCAGGGGCTAACTATGGCTACACCTTC.